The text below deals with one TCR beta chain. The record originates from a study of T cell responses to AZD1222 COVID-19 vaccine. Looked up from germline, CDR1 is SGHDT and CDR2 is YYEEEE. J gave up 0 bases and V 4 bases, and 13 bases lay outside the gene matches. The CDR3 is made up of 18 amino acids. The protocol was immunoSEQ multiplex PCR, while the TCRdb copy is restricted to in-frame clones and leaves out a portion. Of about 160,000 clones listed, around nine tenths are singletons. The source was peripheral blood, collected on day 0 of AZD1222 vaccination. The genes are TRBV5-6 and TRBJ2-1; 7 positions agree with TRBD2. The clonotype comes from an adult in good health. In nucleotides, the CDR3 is TGTGCCAGCAGCAGACCCCGCGGGAGAACAGGCTCCTACAATGAGCAGTTCTTC. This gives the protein CASSRPRGRTGSYNEQFF.